These T cell receptor beta chains were read from a single sample in a study of tumor-infiltrating lymphocytes in localized non-small cell lung cancer. The repertoire was sequenced with immunoSEQ multiplex PCR; TCRdb's copy has only in-frame clones and lacks some. Altogether fewer than 13,000 clones are present, about 69% being singletons, with the ten largest covering about 9.1%. The specimen was lung tumor tissue. These receptors all stem from a human donor with non-small cell lung cancer. Each CDR3 is given with its conserved first and last residue. D genes are given only for firm matches. Expanded clones get a size class; other rows say once, few or many, or leave the size out.

TRBD1,.,TRBV5-1,TRBJ2-7,TGCGCCAGCAGCATTGTATATGGGGACAGGGGGACGGGCGAGCAGTACTTC,CASSIVYGDRGTGEQYF
.,.,TRBV29-1,TRBJ2-5,TGCAGCGTGAGGACAGATCAAGAGACCCAGTACTTC,CSVRTDQETQYF
.,.,TRBV15,TRBJ2-1,TGTGCCACCAGCAGGCGGGGAGGATACAATGAGCAGTTCTTC,CATSRRGGYNEQFF
.,few,TRBV7-2,TRBJ1-2,TGTGCCAGCAGCTTAGAACTAAATAGGCCCTATGGCTACACCTTC,CASSLELNRPYGYTF
.,once,TRBV7-9,TRBJ2-7,TGTGCCAGCAGCTTAGTATACGGAACCCTCGAGCAGTACTTC,CASSLVYGTLEQYF
.,.,TRBV6-5,TRBJ1-1,TGTGCCAGCACCCTACAGGGAGAATCGAACACTGAAGCTTTCTTT,CASTLQGESNTEAFF
TRBD1,.,TRBV5-6,TRBJ2-1,TGTGCCAGCACCCTACGACAGGGAATCCCTCTCTACAATGAGCAGTTCTTC,CASTLRQGIPLYNEQFF
.,.,TRBV5-6,TRBJ1-2,TGTGCCAGCAGCTCCCAGGACAGTTATGGCTACACCTTC,CASSSQDSYGYTF
TRBD1,.,TRBV10-2,TRBJ1-2,TGCGCCAGCAGTAAGGGACAGAATAACTATGGCTACACCTTC,CASSKGQNNYGYTF
.,.,TRBV11-2,TRBJ2-1,TGTGCCAGCAGCTTTGGCCCAAGTGAGCAGTTCTTC,CASSFGPSEQFF
TRBD1,.,TRBV18,TRBJ1-2,TGTGCCAGCTCACAAGGGGGCACTAACTATGGCTACACCTTC,CASSQGGTNYGYTF
TRBD1,few,TRBV11-2,TRBJ2-4,TGTGCCAGCAGCTTACCGCTGCCCGGGACAGTGTACTTC,CASSLPLPGTVYF
TRBD2,few,TRBV11-2,TRBJ2-1,TGTGCCAGCAGCTTATTGGGGTTAGCGGGAGTGGATGAGCAGTTCTTC,CASSLLGLAGVDEQFF
.,.,TRBV11-2,TRBJ2-3,TGTGCCAGCAGCCAGCCGCCGACAGATACGCAGTATTTT,CASSQPPTDTQYF
.,once,TRBV5-6,TRBJ2-7,TGTGCCAGCAGCTTGACCTACGAGCAGTACTTC,CASSLTYEQYF
.,medium-sized,TRBV5-1,TRBJ2-4,TGCGCCAGCAGCTTAATGGGGGCGGACAAAAACATTCAGTACTTC,CASSLMGADKNIQYF
.,few,TRBV18,TRBJ2-7,TGTGCCAGCTCACCACCGATGGGAACCTACGAGCAGTACTTC,CASSPPMGTYEQYF
.,.,TRBV18,TRBJ1-3,TGTGCCAGCTCTCCATCCGTAGGGAACTCTGGAAACACCATATATTTT,CASSPSVGNSGNTIYF
.,.,TRBV18,TRBJ1-3,TGTGCCAGCTCACCAGGGGGATCTGGAAACACCATATATTTT,CASSPGGSGNTIYF
TRBD1,.,TRBV6-5,TRBJ1-2,TGTGCCAGCAGGCCAGGGACAGGGAACTATGGCTACACCTTC,CASRPGTGNYGYTF
TRBD1,.,TRBV18,TRBJ1-6,TGTGCCAGCTCACCAGAAACAGGGGTATCCCCCCTCCACTTT,CASSPETGVSPLHF
TRBD2,.,TRBV29-1,TRBJ2-5,TGCAGCGTTGAAGAGTACACCCGAGGGACTACCCAAGAGACCCAGTACTTC,CSVEEYTRGTTQETQYF
.,.,TRBV30,TRBJ1-3,TGTGCCTGGAGTGACACGTGGACAGTGGGAAACACCATATATTTT,CAWSDTWTVGNTIYF
.,.,TRBV7-6,TRBJ2-1,TGTGCCAGCAGCTTAGAACAGGGTGTTACGTACAATGAGCAGTTCTTC,CASSLEQGVTYNEQFF